This T cell receptor beta chain is from a study of shared clonotypes between healthy human individuals. Sequenced by immunoSEQ multiplex PCR; TCRdb stores in-frame clones only, minus some. This table holds 2.3 million or so clones, more than 80% found once. Trimming shortened V by 2 bases and J by 9 bases, and 8 bases separated the two germline ends. CDR3 length: 12 residues. Germline CDR1 is LNHNV and CDR2 is YYDKDF (reference sequence). Specimen: naive CD4+ T cells from PBMCs. Noted subset: CD45RA+ positively selected. The sequence came from a man between 18 and 35 years old in good health. Some clones in this sample may be carry-over from other donors' samples. The chain links TRBV15 to TRBJ2-1; possibly TRBD1 or TRBD2 for D (5 bases each). The CDR3 sequence is CATSRKGSEQFF. The DNA for the CDR3 is TGTGCCACCAGCAGAAAGGGGAGTGAGCAGTTCTTC.